This entry lists 16 T cell receptor beta chains sequenced from one sample in a study of T cell responses to AZD1222 COVID-19 vaccine. TCRdb's table, derived via immunoSEQ multiplex PCR, lists solely in-frame clones and lacks some. The sample shows under 200,000 clones, about nine tenths of them seen only once. This specimen consisted of peripheral blood, obtained on day 0 of AZD1222 vaccination. The receptors come from an adult in good health.

The chain couples TRBV28 to TRBJ2-5; D assignment may be TRBD1 or TRBD2 (5 bases each). This CDR3 is 15 amino acids long. Between the trimmed V and J ends, which lost 6 bases and 0 bases, there was a span of 14 bases. From germline, CDR1 is MDHEN and CDR2 SYDVKM. CDR3 bases: TGTGCCAGCAGCTCTCCCGGGACCTACCAAGAGACCCAGTACTTC. It is translated as CASSSPGTYQETQYF.

For the CDR3, the DNA is TGTGCCAGCAGCTTGATTTCGAGGGAGGTTGATCAGCCCCAGCATTTT. It translates to CASSLISREVDQPQHF. This rearrangement joins TRBV5-6 to TRBJ1-5; D gene uncertain. The CDR3 is 16 residues long. Germline values: CDR1 SGHDT, CDR2 YYEEEE. The V end lost 1 base, the J end lost 5 bases, and 16 bases lay between the germline ends.

In this sample, this clone turned up a few times. Other DNA sequences of this sample code for an identical CDR3. This rearrangement joins TRBV12-3 or TRBV12-4 to TRBJ1-5; D gene ambiguous. Trimming shortened V by 0 bases and J by 4 bases, and 4 bases separated the two germline ends. This CDR3 is 13 amino acids long. The chain's CDR3 is CASSLAENQPQHF. The CDR3 coding sequence is TGTGCCAGCAGTTTAGCGGAGAATCAGCCCCAGCATTTT.

The chain is built from TRBV4-2 and TRBJ1-6, with D uncertain. The germline CDR1 and CDR2 sequences are LGHNA and YNFKEQ. The CDR3 consists of 13 residues. Trimming stripped 0 bases from V and 7 bases from J, with 4 bases between. CDR3 coding DNA: TGTGCCAGCAGCCAAGACAGCAATTCACCCCTCCACTTT. It translates to CASSQDSNSPLHF.

Only one count was recorded for this clone. Other DNA variants within this sample encode the same CDR3. The gene calls are TRBV28 and TRBJ1-2, with D unclear. Germline CDR1 and CDR2: MDHEN and SYDVKM. V dropped 2 bases and J dropped 8 bases, with 9 bases sitting between them. The CDR3 runs 12 residues. In DNA, the CDR3 is TGTGCCAGCAGTTTACAAGGGTACGGCTACACCTTC. Its translation is CASSLQGYGYTF.

This chain uses TRBV7-3 with TRBJ2-1; 9 bases are shared with TRBD2. Germline CDR1 and CDR2: SGHTA and FQGTGA. CDR3 length: 17 amino acids. The V segment lost 0 bases and the J segment 2 bases; nucleotides outside the gene matches: 5. The CDR3 sequence: CASSLTPLAGPYNEQFF. CDR3 nucleotide sequence: TGTGCCAGCAGCTTAACTCCCCTAGCGGGACCCTACAATGAGCAGTTCTTC.

V and J are TRBV7-8 and TRBJ2-1, with TRBD1 matching over 11 bases. The V and J ends lost 5 bases and 8 bases, in that order; junction bases with no gene match: 8. CDR3 length equals 15 residues. Per the germline V gene, CDR1 is SGHVS and CDR2 is FQNEAQ. The CDR3 sequence is CASSTGQGARYEQFF. The CDR3 DNA reads as TGTGCCAGCAGCACCGGACAGGGGGCTCGATATGAGCAGTTCTTC.

This clone was seen a few times. The chain carries TRBV7-3 and TRBJ2-2; D gene ambiguous. V was pared by 5 bases and J by 7 bases, with 11 bases between. The germline V gene has CDR1 SGHTA and CDR2 FQGTGA. The CDR3 is made up of 13 amino acids. CDR3 residues: CASSQTALGELFF. The CDR3 DNA reads as TGTGCCAGCAGCCAGACCGCGCTCGGGGAGCTGTTTTTT.

The chain employs TRBV18 and TRBJ1-3, with TRBD1 as a possible D gene (6 bases). Trimming shortened V by 6 bases and J by 2 bases, and 14 bases separated the two germline ends. Germline assignment: CDR1 KGHSH and CDR2 LQKENI. The CDR3 consists of 15 residues. The CDR3 region is CASSWDTSTGNTIYF. Here the CDR3 DNA reads TGTGCCAGCTCTTGGGACACCAGCACTGGAAACACCATATATTTT.

This chain connects TRBV5-4 to TRBJ1-1, with D unresolved. The CDR3 sequence is 15 residues long. Germline CDR1 reads SGHNT; CDR2 reads YYREEE (reference sequence). Trimming stripped 0 bases from V and 6 bases from J, with 15 bases between. As DNA, the CDR3 is TGTGCCAGCAGCTTGGCCGTCGGACGACTGGCTGAAGCTTTCTTT. Amino acid sequence: CASSLAVGRLAEAFF.

The CDR3: CATSRDLRADPTYNEQFF. CDR3 bases: TGTGCCACCAGCAGAGATCTTAGGGCAGATCCTACCTACAATGAGCAGTTCTTC. The chain recombines TRBV15 with TRBJ2-1; the D is unclear. The germline gives CDR1 LNHNV, CDR2 YYDKDF (reference sequence). V gave up 0 bases and J gave up 2 bases, with 17 bases separating them. The CDR3 runs 18 residues. Full variable domain (outside the CDR3, taken from reference TRBV15 and TRBJ2-1): DAMVIQNPRYQVTQFGKPVTLSCSQTLNHNVMYWYQQKSSQAPKLLFHYYDKDFNNEADTPDNFQSRRPNTSFCFLDIRSPGLGDTAMYLCATSRDLRADPTYNEQFFGPGTRLTVL.

The chain's CDR3 is CASSQFVLSGANVLTF. DNA for the CDR3: TGTGCCAGCAGCCAATTCGTCCTCTCTGGGGCCAACGTCCTGACTTTC. The gene calls are TRBV4-2 and TRBJ2-6; no reliable D call. The length of the CDR3 is 16 residues. Germline CDR1 LGHNA, CDR2 YNFKEQ. The germline V and J ends were trimmed by 2 bases and 0 bases, with 8 bases remaining between them.

The chain couples TRBV9 to TRBJ1-1; D might be TRBD1 (6 bases). The CDR3 is 16 residues long. The ends were cut back, 0 bases at V and 6 bases at J, with 18 bases in the middle. From germline, CDR1 is SGDLS and CDR2 YYNGEE. CDR3 in amino acids: CASSVDPRGVSAEAFF. The CDR3 region has the DNA TGTGCCAGCAGCGTAGACCCTAGGGGGGTATCGGCTGAAGCTTTCTTT.

The chain combines TRBV6-5 with TRBJ2-3, with D possibly matching TRBD2 (6 bases). Germline V CDR1 and CDR2: MNHEY, SVGAGI. CDR3 length equals 14 residues. Trimming stripped 6 bases from V and 4 bases from J, with 14 bases between. CDR3 amino acids: CASSDGTPSDTQYF. CDR3 sequence (DNA): TGTGCCAGCAGCGATGGGACTCCCTCAGATACGCAGTATTTT.

This clone appeared a few times. The DNA of the CDR3 is TGTGCCAGCAAAGGGACGGACAATCAGCCCCAGCATTTT. Amino acids: CASKGTDNQPQHF. The V and J genes are TRBV7-3 and TRBJ1-5; a weak D match, TRBD1 (5 bases). The CDR3 contains 13 residues. The germline V and J ends were trimmed by 7 bases and 3 bases, with 10 bases remaining between them. Germline V lookup: CDR1 SGHTA, CDR2 FQGTGA.

J is TRBJ2-7 and V is TRBV14, with D possibly TRBD2 on 6 matching bases. Germline CDR1 reads SGHDN; CDR2 reads FVKESK. The length of the CDR3 is 15 residues. V was clipped by 7 bases and J by 0 bases, with 16 bases between them. CDR3 protein: CASTDSGLNSYEQYF. CDR3 bases: TGTGCCAGCACCGATTCGGGACTGAACTCCTACGAGCAGTACTTC. The whole variable domain, remainder taken from reference TRBV14 and TRBJ2-7, is EAGVTQFPSHSVIEKGQTVTLRCDPISGHDNLYWYRRVMGKEIKFLLHFVKESKQDESGMPNNRFLAERTGGTYSTLKVQPAELEDSGVYFCASTDSGLNSYEQYFGPGTRLTVT.